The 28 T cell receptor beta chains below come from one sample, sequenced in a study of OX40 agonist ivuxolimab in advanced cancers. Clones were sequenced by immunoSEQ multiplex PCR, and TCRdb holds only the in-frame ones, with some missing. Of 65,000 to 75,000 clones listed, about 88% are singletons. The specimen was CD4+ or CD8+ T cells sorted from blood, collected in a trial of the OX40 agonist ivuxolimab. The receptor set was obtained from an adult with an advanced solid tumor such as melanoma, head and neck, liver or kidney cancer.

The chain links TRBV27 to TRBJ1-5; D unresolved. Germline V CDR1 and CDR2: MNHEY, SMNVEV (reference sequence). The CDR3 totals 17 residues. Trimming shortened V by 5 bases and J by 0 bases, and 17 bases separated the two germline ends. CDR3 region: CASSMDGRLGSNQPQHF. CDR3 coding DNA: TGTGCCAGCAGTATGGACGGTCGATTGGGTAGCAATCAGCCCCAGCATTTT.

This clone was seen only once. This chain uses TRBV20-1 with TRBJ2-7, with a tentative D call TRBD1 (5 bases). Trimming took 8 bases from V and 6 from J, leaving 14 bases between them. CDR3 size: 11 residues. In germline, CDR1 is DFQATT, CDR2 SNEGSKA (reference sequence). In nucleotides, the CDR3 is TGCAGTAGTTCCAGGGATCTCGAGCAGTACTTC. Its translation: CSSSRDLEQYF.

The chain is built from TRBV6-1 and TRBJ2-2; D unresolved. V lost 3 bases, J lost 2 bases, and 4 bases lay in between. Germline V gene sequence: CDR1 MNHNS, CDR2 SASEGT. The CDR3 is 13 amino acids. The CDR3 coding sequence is TGTGCCAGCAGTGACCCAAACACCGGGGAGCTGTTTTTT. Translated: CASSDPNTGELFF.

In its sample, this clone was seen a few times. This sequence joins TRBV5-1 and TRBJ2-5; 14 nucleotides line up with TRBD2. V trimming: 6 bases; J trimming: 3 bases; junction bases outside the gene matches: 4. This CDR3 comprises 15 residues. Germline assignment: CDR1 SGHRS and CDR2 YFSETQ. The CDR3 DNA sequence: TGCGCCAGCACGACTAGCGGGAGGGTAGAAGAGACCCAGTACTTC. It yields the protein CASTTSGRVEETQYF.

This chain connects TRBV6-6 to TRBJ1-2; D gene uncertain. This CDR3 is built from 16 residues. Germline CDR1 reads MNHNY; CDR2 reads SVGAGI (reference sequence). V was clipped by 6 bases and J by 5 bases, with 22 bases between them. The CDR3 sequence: CASSNLFPMDVYGYTF. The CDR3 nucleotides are TGTGCCAGCAGCAACTTATTCCCTATGGATGTATATGGCTACACCTTC.

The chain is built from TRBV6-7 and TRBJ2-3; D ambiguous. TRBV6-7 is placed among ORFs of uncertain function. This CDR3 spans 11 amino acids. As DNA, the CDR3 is TGTGCGGGAATAAGCACAGATACGCAGTATTTT. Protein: CAGISTDTQYF.

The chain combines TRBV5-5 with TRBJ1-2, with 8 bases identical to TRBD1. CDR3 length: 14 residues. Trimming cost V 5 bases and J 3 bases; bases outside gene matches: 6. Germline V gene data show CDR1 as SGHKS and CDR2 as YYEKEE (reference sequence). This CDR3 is CASRSVTGDYGYTF. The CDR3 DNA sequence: TGTGCCAGCAGGTCGGTGACAGGGGACTATGGCTACACCTTC.

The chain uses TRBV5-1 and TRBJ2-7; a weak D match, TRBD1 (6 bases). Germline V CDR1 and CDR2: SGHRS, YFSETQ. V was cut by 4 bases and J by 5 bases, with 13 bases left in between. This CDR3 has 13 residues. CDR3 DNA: TGCGCCAGCAGCCCGGACAGTAGGAACGAGCAGTACTTC. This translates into CASSPDSRNEQYF.

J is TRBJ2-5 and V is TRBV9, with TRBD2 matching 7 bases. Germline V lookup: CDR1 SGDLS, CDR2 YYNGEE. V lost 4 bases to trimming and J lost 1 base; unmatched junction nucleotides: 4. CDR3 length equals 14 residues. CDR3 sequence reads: CASSPRGGQETQYF. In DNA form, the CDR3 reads TGTGCCAGCAGCCCCCGCGGGGGCCAAGAGACCCAGTACTTC. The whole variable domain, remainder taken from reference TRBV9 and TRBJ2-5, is DSGVTQTPKHLITATGQRVTLRCSPRSGDLSVYWYQQSLDQGLQFLIQYYNGEERAKGNILERFSAQQFPDLHSELNLSSLELGDSALYFCASSPRGGQETQYFGPGTRLLVL.

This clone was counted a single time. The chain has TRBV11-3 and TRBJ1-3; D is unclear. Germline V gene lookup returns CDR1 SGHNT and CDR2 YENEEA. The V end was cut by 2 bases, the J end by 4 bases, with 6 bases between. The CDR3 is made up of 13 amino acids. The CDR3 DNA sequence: TGTGCCAGCAGCTTATCCTCCGGAAACACCATATATTTT. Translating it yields CASSLSSGNTIYF.

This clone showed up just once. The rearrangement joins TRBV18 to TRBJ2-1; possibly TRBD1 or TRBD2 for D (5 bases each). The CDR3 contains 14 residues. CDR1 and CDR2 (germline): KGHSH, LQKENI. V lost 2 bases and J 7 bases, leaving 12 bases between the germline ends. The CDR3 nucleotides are TGTGCCAGCTCACCAGGGACGGGTGGGAATGAGCAGTTCTTC. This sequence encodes CASSPGTGGNEQFF.

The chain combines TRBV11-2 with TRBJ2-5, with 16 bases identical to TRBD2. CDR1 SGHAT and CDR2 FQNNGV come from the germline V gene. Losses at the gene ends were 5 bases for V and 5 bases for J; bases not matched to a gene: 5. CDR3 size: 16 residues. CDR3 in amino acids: CASSQGLAGGRETQYF. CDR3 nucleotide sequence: TGTGCCAGCAGCCAGGGACTAGCGGGGGGGCGGGAGACCCAGTACTTC.

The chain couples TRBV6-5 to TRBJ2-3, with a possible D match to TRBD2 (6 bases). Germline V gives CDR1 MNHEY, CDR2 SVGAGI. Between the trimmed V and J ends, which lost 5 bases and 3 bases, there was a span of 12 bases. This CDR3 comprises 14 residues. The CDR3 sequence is CASSRAGSTDTQYF. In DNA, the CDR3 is TGTGCCAGCAGTCGGGCGGGGTCAACAGATACGCAGTATTTT.

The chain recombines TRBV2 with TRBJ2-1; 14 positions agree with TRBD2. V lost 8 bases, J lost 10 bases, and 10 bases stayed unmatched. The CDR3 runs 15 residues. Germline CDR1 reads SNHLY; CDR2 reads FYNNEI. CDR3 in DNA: TGTGCCAGCCTGAAAGGACTAGCGGGAGGACAAGAGCAGTTCTTC. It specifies CASLKGLAGGQEQFF.

The CDR3, as DNA: TGTGCCAGCAGCGCGGGACAGGAAGTCTCAGATACGCAGTATTTT. Translating it yields CASSAGQEVSDTQYF. The chain combines TRBV5-8 with TRBJ2-3, with TRBD1 matching 8 bases. Germline trimming cut 4 bases from V and 4 bases from J; bases unmatched to any gene: 8. The CDR3 length is 15 residues. Germline V gene lookup returns CDR1 SGHTS and CDR2 YDEGEE. The full variable domain, its missing parts supplied by reference TRBV5-8 and TRBJ2-3, is EAGVTQSPTHLIKTRGQQATLRCSPISGHTSVYWYQQALGLGLQFLLWYDEGEERNRGNFPPRFSGRQFPNYSSELNVNALELEDSALYLCASSAGQEVSDTQYFGPGTRLTVL.

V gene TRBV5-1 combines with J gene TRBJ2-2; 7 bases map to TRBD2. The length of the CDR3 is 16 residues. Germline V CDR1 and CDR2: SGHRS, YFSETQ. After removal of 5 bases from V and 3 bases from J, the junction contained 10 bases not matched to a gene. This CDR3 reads CASRGSGTTYTGELFF. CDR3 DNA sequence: TGCGCCAGCAGGGGCTCCGGGACTACTTACACCGGGGAGCTGTTTTTT.

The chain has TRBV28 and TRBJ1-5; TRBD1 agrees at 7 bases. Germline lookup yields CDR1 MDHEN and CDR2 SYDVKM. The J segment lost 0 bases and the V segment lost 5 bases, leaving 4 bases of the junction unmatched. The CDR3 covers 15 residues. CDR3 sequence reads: CASSTGVYSNQPQHF. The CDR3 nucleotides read TGTGCCAGCAGTACAGGGGTCTATAGCAATCAGCCCCAGCATTTT.

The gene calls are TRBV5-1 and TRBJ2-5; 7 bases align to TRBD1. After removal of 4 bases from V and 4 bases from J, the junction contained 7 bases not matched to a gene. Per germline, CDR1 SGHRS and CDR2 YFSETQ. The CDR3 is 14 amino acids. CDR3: CASSTEGAGETQYF. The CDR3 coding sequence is TGCGCCAGCAGCACCGAGGGGGCCGGAGAGACCCAGTACTTC.

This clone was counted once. CDR3: CASSTSPPGELFF. The CDR3 DNA reads as TGTGCCAGCAGCACGTCCCCCCCCGGGGAGCTGTTTTTT. V gene TRBV21-1 combines with J gene TRBJ2-2; the table gives TRBD2 as D, unverified against the DNA. TRBV21-1 is noted as a pseudogene. The CDR3 spans 13 residues.

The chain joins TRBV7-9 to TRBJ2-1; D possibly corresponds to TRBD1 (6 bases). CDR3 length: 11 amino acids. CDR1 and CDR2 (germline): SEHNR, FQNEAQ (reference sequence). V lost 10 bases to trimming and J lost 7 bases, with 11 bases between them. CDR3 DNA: TGTGCCAAACAACAGGGAAATGAGCAGTTCTTC. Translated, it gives CAKQQGNEQFF.

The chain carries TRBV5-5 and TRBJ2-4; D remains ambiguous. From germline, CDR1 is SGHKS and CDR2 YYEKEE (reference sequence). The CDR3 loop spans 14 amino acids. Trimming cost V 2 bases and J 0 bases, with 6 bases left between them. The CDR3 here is CASSFGVAKNIQYF. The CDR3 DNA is TGTGCCAGCAGCTTTGGCGTAGCCAAAAACATTCAGTACTTC.

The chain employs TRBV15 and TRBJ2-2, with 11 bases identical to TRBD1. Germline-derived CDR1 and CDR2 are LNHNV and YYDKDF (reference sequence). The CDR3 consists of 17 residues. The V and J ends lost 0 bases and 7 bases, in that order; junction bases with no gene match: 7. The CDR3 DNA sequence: TGTGCCACCAGCAGAGATATCGGACAGGGGGCAGGCGGGGAGCTGTTTTTT. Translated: CATSRDIGQGAGGELFF. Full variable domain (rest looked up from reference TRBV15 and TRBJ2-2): DAMVIQNPRYQVTQFGKPVTLSCSQTLNHNVMYWYQQKSSQAPKLLFHYYDKDFNNEADTPDNFQSRRPNTSFCFLDIRSPGLGDTAMYLCATSRDIGQGAGGELFFGEGSRLTVL.

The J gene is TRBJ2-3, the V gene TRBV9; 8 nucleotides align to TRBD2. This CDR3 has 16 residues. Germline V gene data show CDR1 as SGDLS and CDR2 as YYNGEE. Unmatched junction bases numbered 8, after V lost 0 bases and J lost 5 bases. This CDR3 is CASSVDAGGAGDTQYF. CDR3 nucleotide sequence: TGTGCCAGCAGCGTAGACGCGGGGGGAGCAGGAGATACGCAGTATTTT. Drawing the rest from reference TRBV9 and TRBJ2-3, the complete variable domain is DSGVTQTPKHLITATGQRVTLRCSPRSGDLSVYWYQQSLDQGLQFLIQYYNGEERAKGNILERFSAQQFPDLHSELNLSSLELGDSALYFCASSVDAGGAGDTQYFGPGTRLTVL.

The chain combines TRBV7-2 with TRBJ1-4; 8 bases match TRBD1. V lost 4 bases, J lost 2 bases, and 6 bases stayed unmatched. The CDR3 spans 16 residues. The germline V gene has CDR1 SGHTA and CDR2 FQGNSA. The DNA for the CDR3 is TGTGCCAGCAGCTCGACAGGGGTCCCCACTAATGAAAAACTGTTTTTT. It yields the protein CASSSTGVPTNEKLFF.

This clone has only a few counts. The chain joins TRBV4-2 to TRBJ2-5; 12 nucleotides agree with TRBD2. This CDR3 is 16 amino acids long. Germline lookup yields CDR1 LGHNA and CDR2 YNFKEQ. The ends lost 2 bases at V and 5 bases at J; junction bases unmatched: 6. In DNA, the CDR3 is TGTGCCAGCAGCCAAATATCCGGGACTAGCGGGGAGACCCAGTACTTC. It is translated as CASSQISGTSGETQYF.

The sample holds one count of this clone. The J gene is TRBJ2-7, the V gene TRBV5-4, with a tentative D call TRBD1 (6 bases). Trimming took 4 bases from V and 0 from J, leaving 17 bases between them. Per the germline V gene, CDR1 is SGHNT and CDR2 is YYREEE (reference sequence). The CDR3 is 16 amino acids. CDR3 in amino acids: CASSAGGGAVSYEQYF. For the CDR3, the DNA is TGTGCCAGCAGCGCCGGTGGGGGCGCCGTCTCCTACGAGCAGTACTTC. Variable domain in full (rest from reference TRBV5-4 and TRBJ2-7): ETGVTQSPTHLIKTRGQQVTLRCSSQSGHNTVSWYQQALGQGPQFIFQYYREEENGRGNFPPRFSGLQFPNYSSELNVNALELDDSALYLCASSAGGGAVSYEQYFGPGTRLTVT.

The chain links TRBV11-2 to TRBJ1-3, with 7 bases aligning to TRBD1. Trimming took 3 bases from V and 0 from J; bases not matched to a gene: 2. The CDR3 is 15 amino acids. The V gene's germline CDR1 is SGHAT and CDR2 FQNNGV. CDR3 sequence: CASSFDRASGNTIYF. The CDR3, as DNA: TGTGCCAGCAGCTTTGACAGGGCCTCTGGAAACACCATATATTTT. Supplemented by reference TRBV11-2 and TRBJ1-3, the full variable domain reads EAGVAQSPRYKIIEKRQSVAFWCNPISGHATLYWYQQILGQGPKLLIQFQNNGVVDDSQLPKDRFSAERLKGVDSTLKIQPAKLEDSAVYLCASSFDRASGNTIYFGEGSWLTVV.

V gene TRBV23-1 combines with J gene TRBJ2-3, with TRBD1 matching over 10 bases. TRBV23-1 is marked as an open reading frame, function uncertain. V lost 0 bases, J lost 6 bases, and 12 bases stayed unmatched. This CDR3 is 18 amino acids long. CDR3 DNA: TGCGCCAGCAGTCAATCCCCGGGGACAGGGGACAGGTGGGATACGCAGTATTTT. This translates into CASSQSPGTGDRWDTQYF.